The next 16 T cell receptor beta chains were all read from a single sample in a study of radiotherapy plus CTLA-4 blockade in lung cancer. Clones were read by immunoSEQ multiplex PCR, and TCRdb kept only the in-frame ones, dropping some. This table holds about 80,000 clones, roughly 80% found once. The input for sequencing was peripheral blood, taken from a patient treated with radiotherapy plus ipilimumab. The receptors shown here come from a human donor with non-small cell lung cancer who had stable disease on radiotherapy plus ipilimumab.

CDR3 region: CASRFLRGSGANVLTF. As DNA, the CDR3 is TGTGCCAGCAGATTCCTTCGGGGCTCTGGGGCCAACGTCCTGACTTTC. This chain uses TRBV28 with TRBJ2-6, with D possibly TRBD2 on 5 matching bases. The CDR3 contains 16 residues. Germline CDR1 reads MDHEN; CDR2 reads SYDVKM. V was clipped by 6 bases and J by 0 bases, with 12 bases between them.

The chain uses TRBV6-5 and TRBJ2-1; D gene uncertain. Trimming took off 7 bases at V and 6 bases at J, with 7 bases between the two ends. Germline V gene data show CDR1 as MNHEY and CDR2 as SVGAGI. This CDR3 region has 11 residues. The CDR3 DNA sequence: TGTGCCAGCACCGCATCCAATGAGCAGTTCTTC. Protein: CASTASNEQFF.

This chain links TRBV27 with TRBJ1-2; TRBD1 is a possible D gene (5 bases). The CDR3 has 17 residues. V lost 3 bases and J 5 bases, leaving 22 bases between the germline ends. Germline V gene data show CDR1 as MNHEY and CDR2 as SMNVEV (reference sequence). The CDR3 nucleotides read TGTGCCAGCAGTTTGATCGGCGGCGGGGGGTCCTCTTATGGCTACACCTTC. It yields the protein CASSLIGGGGSSYGYTF.

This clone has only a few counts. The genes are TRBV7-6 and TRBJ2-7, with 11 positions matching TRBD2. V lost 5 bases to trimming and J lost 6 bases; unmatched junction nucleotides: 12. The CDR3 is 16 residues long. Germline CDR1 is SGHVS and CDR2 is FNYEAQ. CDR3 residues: CASSRTGTSGGVEQYF. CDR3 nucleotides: TGTGCCAGCAGCCGGACCGGGACTAGCGGTGGGGTCGAGCAGTACTTC.

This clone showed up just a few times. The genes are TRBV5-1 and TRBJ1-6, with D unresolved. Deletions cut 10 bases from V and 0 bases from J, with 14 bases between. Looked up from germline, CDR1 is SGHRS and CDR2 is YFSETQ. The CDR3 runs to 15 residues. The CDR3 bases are TGCGCCTCGAAGGTCGAGAGCTCCTATAATTCACCCCTCCACTTT. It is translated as CASKVESSYNSPLHF.

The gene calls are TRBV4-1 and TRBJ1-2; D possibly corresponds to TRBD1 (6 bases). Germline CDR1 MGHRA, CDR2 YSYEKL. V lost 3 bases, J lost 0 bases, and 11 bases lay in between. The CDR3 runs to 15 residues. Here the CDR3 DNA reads TGCGCCAGCAGCCACACGACAGGTTCTAACTATGGCTACACCTTC. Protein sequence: CASSHTTGSNYGYTF.

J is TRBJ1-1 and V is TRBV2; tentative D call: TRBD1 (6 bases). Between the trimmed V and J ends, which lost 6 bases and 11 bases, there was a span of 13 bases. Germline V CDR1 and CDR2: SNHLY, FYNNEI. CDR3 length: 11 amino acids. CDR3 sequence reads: CASRVQGDAFF. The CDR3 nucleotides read TGTGCCAGCAGGGTACAGGGAGACGCTTTCTTT.

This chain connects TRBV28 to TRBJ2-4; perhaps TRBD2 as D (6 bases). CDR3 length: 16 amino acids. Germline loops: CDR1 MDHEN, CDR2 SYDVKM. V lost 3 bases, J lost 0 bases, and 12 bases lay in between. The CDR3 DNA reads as TGTGCCAGCAGTTTGTGGGGGGACTTAGCCAAAAACATTCAGTACTTC. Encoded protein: CASSLWGDLAKNIQYF.

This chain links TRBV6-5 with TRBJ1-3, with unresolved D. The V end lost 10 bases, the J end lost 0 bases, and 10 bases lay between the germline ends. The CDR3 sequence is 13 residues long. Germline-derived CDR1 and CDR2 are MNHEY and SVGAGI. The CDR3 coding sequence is TGTGCCACCCGGGTGGCCTCTGGAAACACCATATATTTT. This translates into CATRVASGNTIYF.

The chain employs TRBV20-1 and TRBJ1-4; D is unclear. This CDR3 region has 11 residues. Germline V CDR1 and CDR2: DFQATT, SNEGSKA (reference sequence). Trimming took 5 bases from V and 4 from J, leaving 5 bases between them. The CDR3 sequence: CSAYSNEKLFF. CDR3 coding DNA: TGCAGTGCTTACAGTAATGAAAAACTGTTTTTT.

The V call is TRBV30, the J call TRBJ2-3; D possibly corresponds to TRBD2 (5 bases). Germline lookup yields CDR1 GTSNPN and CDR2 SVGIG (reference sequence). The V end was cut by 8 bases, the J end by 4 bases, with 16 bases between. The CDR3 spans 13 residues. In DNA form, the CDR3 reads TGTGCCCGGGGATTTAACGGGCCAGATACGCAGTATTTT. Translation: CARGFNGPDTQYF.

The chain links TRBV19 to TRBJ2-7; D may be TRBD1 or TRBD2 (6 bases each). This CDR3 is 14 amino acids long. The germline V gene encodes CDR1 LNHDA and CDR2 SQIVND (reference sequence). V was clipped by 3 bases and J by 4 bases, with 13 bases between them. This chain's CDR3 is CASSIARGEYEQYF. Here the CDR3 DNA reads TGTGCCAGTAGTATCGCTAGGGGGGAATACGAGCAGTACTTC.

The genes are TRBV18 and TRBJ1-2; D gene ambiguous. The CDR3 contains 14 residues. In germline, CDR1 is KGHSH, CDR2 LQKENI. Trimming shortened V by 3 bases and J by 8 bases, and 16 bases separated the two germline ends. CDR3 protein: CASSPSDLVRGYTF. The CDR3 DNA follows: TGTGCCAGCTCACCCTCTGACTTAGTTCGGGGCTACACCTTC.

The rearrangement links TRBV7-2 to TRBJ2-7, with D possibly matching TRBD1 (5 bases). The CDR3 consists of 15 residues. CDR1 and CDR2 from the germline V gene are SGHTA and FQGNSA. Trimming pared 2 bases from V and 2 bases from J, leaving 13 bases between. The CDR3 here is CASSLRSARAYEQYF. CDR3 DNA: TGTGCCAGCAGCTTAAGGTCAGCCAGGGCCTACGAGCAGTACTTC. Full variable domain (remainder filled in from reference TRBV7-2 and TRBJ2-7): GAGVSQSPSNKVTEKGKDVELRCDPISGHTALYWYRQSLGQGLEFLIYFQGNSAPDKSGLPSDRFSAERTGGSVSTLTIQRTQQEDSAVYLCASSLRSARAYEQYFGPGTRLTVT.

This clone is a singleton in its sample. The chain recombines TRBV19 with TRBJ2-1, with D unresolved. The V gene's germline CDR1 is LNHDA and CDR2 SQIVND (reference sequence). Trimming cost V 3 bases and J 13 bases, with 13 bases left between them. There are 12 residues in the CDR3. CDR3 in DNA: TGTGCCAGTAGTATTTCCCTTACACCCCAGTTCTTC. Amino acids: CASSISLTPQFF.

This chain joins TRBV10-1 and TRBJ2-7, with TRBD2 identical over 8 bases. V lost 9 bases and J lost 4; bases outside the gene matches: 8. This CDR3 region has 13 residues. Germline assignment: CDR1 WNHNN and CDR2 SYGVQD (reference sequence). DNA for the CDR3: TGCGCCAGTGCACTAGCGGAAGGTTACGAGCAGTACTTC. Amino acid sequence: CASALAEGYEQYF.